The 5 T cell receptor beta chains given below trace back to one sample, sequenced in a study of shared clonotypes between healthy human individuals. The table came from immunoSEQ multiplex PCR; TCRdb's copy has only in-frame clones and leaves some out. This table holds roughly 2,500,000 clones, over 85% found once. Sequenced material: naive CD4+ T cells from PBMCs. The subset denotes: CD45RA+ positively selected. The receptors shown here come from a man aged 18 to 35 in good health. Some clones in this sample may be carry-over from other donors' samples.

As DNA, the CDR3 is TGTGCCAGCGGACGGGAATGGCCCCAGCATTTT. It is translated as CASGREWPQHF. This sequence joins TRBV28 and TRBJ1-5, with no clear D. Trimming pared 8 bases from V and 9 bases from J, leaving 11 bases between. Germline V gene lookup returns CDR1 MDHEN and CDR2 SYDVKM. The CDR3 contains 11 residues.

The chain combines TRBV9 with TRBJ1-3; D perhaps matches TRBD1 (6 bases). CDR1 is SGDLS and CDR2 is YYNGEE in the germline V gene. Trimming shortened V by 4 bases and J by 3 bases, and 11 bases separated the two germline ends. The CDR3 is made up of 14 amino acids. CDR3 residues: CASSSQGLGNTIYF. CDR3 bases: TGTGCCAGCAGCTCACAGGGTCTTGGAAACACCATATATTTT. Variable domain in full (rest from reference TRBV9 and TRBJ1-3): DSGVTQTPKHLITATGQRVTLRCSPRSGDLSVYWYQQSLDQGLQFLIQYYNGEERAKGNILERFSAQQFPDLHSELNLSSLELGDSALYFCASSSQGLGNTIYFGEGSWLTVV.

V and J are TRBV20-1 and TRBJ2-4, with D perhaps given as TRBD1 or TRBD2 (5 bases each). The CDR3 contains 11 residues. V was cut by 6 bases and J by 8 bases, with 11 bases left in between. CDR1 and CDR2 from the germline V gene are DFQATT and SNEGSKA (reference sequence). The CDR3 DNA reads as TGCAGTGCCCGAAGGGGAGACATTCAGTACTTC. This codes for CSARRGDIQYF.

The CDR3 is CASRFSSWTSDQPQHF. CDR3 bases: TGTGCCAGCAGATTTTCCTCCTGGACGTCCGATCAGCCCCAGCATTTT. The chain couples TRBV28 to TRBJ1-5; D unclear. Deletions cut 6 bases from V and 5 bases from J, with 20 bases between. Germline V CDR1 and CDR2: MDHEN, SYDVKM. The CDR3 spans 16 residues.

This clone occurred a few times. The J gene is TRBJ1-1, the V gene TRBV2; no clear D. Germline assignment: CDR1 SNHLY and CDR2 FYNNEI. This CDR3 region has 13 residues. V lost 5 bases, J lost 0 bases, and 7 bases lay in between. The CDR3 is CASSLSVNTEAFF. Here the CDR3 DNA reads TGTGCCAGCAGTCTTTCTGTGAACACTGAAGCTTTCTTT.